This TCR beta chain appears in the sequencing data of a study of cytomegalovirus exposure and HLA in healthy donors. Study overall: The 110 or so validation repertoires used the same platform as the 650 to 850 first-cohort repertoires, a later analysis reported.

The CDR3 has 14 residues. Germline loops: CDR1 LNHDA, CDR2 SQIVND (reference sequence). Study-level points and caveats: According to a subsequent analysis, TCR clusters identified in the first cohort showed a tendency to co-occur across the 100 to 150 validation repertoires. In vitro, a few CMV-associated chains proved specific for CMV antigens. Cytomegalovirus-associated TCR beta chains were listed, numbering roughly 150.

Profiled with immunoSEQ multiplex PCR; TCRdb holds only in-frame clones, not every one. Of approximately 230,000 clones in the sample, roughly 90% were seen once. Comment on this clone: What it binds is not known. One end of the junction is discordant with germline, which a read error may explain.

The specimen was PBMCs. The rearrangement links TRBV19 to TRBJ1-5; D may be TRBD1 (6 bases). This receptor was identified in a man between 18 and 29 years old in good health and CMV-seropositive. The CDR3 nucleotides are TGTGCCAGTAGCATAGGGGGGCTCGGTCAGCCCCAGCATTTT. This translates into CASSIGGLGQPQHF. Together with reference TRBV19 and TRBJ1-5, the CDR3 gives the full variable domain: DGGITQSPKYLFRKEGQNVTLSCEQNLNHDAMYWYRQDPGQGLRLIYYSQIVNDFQKGDIAEGYSVSREKKESFPLTVTSAQKNPTAFYLCASSIGGLGQPQHFGDGTRLSIL.